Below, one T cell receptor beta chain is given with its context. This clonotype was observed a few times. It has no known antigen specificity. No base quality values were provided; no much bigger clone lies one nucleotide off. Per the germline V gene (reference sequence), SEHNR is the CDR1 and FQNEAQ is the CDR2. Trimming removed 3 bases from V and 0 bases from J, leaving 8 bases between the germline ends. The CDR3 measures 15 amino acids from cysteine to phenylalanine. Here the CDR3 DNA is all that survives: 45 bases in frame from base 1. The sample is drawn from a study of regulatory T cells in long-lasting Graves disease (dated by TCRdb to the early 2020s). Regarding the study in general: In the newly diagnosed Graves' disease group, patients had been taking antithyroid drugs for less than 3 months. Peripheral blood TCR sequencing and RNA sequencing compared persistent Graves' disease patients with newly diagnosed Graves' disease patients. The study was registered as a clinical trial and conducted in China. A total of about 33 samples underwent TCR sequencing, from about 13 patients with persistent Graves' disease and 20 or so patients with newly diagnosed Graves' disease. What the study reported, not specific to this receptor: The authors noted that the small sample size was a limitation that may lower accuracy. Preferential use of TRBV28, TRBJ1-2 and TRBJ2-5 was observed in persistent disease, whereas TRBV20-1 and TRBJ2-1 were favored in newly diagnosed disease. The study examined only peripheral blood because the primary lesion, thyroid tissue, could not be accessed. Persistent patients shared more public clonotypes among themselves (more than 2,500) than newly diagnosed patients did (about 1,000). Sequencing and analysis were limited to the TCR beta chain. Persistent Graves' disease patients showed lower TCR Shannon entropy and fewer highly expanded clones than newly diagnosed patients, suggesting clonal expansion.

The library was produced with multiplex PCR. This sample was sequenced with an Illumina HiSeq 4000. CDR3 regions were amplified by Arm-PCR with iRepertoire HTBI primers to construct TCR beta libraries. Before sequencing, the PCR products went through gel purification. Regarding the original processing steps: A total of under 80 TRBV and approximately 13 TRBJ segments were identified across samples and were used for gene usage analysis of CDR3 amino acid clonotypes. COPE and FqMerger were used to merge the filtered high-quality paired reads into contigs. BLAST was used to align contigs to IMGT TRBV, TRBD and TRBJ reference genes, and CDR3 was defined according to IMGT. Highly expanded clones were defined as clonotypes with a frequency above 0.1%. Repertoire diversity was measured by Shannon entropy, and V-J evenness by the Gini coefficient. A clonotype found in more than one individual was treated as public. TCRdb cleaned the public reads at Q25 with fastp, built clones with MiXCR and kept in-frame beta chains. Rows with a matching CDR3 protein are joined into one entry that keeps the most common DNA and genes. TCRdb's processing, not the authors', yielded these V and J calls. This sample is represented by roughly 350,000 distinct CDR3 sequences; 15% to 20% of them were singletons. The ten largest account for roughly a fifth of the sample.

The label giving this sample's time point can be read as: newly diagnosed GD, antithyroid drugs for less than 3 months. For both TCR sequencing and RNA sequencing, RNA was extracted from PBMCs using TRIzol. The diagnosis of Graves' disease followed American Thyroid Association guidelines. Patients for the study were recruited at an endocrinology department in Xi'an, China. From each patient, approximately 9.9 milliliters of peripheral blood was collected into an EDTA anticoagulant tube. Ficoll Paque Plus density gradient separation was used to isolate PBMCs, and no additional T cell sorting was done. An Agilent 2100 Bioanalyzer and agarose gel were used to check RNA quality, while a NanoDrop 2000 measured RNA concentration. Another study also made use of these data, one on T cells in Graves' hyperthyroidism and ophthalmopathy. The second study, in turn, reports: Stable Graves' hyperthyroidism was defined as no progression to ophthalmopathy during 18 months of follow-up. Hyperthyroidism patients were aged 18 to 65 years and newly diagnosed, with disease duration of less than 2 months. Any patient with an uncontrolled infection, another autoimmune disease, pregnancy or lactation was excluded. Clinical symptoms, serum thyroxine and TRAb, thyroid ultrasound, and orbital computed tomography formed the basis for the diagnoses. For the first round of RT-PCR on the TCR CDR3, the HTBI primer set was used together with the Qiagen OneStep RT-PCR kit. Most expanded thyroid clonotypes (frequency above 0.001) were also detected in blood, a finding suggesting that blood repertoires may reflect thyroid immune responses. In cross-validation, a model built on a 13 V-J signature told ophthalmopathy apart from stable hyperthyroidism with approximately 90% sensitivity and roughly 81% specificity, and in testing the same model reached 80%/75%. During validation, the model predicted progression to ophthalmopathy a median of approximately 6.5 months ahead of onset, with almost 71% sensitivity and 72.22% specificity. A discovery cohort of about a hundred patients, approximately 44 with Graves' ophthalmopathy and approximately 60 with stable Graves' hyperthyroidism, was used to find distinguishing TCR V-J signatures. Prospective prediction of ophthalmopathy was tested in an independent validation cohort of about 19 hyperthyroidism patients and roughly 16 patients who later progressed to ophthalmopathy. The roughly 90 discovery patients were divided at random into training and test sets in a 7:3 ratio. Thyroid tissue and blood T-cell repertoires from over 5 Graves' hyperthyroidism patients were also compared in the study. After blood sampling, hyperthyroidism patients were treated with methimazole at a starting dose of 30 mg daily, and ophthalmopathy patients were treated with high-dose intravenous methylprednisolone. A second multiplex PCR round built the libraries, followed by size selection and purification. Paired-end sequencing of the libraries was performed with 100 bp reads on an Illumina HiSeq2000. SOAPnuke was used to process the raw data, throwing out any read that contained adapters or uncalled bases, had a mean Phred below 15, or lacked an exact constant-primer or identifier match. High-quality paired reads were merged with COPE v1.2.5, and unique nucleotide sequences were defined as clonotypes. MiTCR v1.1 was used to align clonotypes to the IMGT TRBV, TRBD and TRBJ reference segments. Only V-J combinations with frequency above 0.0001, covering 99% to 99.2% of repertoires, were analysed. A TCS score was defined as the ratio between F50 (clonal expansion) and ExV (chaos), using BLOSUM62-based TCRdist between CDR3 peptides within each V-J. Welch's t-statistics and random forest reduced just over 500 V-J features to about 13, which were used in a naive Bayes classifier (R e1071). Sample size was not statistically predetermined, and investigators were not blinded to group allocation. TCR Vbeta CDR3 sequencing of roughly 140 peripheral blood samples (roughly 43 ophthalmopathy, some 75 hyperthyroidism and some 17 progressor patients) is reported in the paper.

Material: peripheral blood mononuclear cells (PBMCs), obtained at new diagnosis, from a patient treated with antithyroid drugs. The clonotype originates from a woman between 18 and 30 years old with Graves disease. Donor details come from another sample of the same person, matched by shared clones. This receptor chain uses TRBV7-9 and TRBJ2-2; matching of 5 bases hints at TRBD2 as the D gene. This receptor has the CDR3 CASSFGVTNTGELFF. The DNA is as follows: TGTGCCAGCAGCTTCGGGGTTACGAACACCGGGGAGCTGTTTTTT.